The 25 T cell receptor beta chains given below trace back to one sample, sequenced in a study of cytomegalovirus exposure and HLA in healthy donors. The PCR ran on 60 Vbeta and 13 Jbeta primers. TCRdb keeps only in-frame clones here, not all; method: immunoSEQ multiplex PCR. The repertoire table contains roughly 100,000 clones. The sequencing input was PBMCs. The source is a man aged 35 to 55 in good health and CMV-seronegative.

The rearrangement links TRBV19 to TRBJ2-3; the D is unclear. The CDR3 runs to 13 residues. The V and J ends lost 4 bases and 5 bases respectively, with 10 bases between them. The germline gives CDR1 LNHDA, CDR2 SQIVND (reference sequence). CDR3 nucleotide sequence: TGTGCCAGTAGTACAGGTCGACAAGATACGCAGTATTTT. It yields the protein CASSTGRQDTQYF.

The V gene is TRBV5-1, the J gene TRBJ2-3; 13 bases match TRBD2. CDR1 and CDR2 from the germline V gene are SGHRS and YFSETQ. There are 15 residues in the CDR3. After removal of 5 bases from V and 7 bases from J, the junction contained 7 bases not matched to a gene. The CDR3 sequence is CASSRGLAGLNTQYF. CDR3 coding DNA: TGCGCCAGCAGTAGGGGACTAGCGGGATTGAATACGCAGTATTTT.

This sequence joins TRBV6-1 and TRBJ1-3; possibly TRBD1 for D (5 bases). CDR1 MNHNS and CDR2 SASEGT come from the germline V gene. CDR3 length equals 17 residues. The V end lost 1 base, the J end lost 0 bases, and 13 bases lay between the germline ends. CDR3 in amino acids: CASSEENRSASGNTIYF. The CDR3 DNA follows: TGTGCCAGCAGTGAAGAAAACAGGTCTGCCTCTGGAAACACCATATATTTT.

J is TRBJ2-3 and V is TRBV11-2; 16 bases are shared with TRBD2. The CDR3 runs 16 residues. J gave up 4 bases and V 4 bases, and 2 bases lay outside the gene matches. Per the germline V gene, CDR1 is SGHAT and CDR2 is FQNNGV. CDR3 sequence (DNA): TGTGCCAGCAGCTCGGGACTAGCGGGAGGGCCAGATACGCAGTATTTT. Translating gives CASSSGLAGGPDTQYF.

The CDR3 DNA follows: TGTGCCACCAGCACCCTTTCGGCGGGAGGGTCAGATACGCAGTATTTT. Its translation: CATSTLSAGGSDTQYF. The chain employs TRBV15 and TRBJ2-3, with TRBD2 matching over 9 bases. V dropped 4 bases and J dropped 4; count of bases not matched to a gene: 9. CDR1 and CDR2 from the germline V gene are LNHNV and YYDKDF (reference sequence). The CDR3 runs to 16 residues.

This chain links TRBV30 with TRBJ2-7, with a possible D match to TRBD1 (5 bases). This CDR3 is built from 12 residues. Germline loops: CDR1 GTSNPN, CDR2 SVGIG (reference sequence). V was cut by 4 bases and J by 5 bases, with 12 bases left in between. The CDR3, as DNA: TGTGCCTGGACCGAAACCAGGGACGAGCAGTACTTC. Amino acids: CAWTETRDEQYF.

The rearrangement links TRBV7-6 to TRBJ1-2; 9 bases agree with TRBD1. Trimming removed 5 bases from V and 6 bases from J; junction bases left unmatched: 7. CDR3 length: 14 amino acids. CDR1 is SGHVS, CDR2 FNYEAQ, per germline. CDR3 DNA: TGTGCCAGCAGCCCACTACAGGGGGCCGATGGCTACACCTTC. Its protein is CASSPLQGADGYTF.

The V gene is TRBV7-9, the J gene TRBJ1-1; D unresolved. Germline loops: CDR1 SEHNR, CDR2 FQNEAQ (reference sequence). V was trimmed by 1 base and J by 2 bases, leaving 8 bases between them. This CDR3 is 14 amino acids long. In nucleotides, the CDR3 is TGTGCCAGCAGCTTAGTGGCAGTTAACACTGAAGCTTTCTTT. Translating gives CASSLVAVNTEAFF.

The chain employs TRBV11-2 and TRBJ1-2; D is undetermined. Germline V lookup: CDR1 SGHAT, CDR2 FQNNGV. Trimming cost V 1 base and J 8 bases, with 11 bases left between them. This CDR3 is 13 amino acids long. The CDR3 DNA sequence: TGTGCCAGCAGCTTAGTAAGGGCGGGCGGCTACACCTTC. As protein: CASSLVRAGGYTF.

This rearrangement joins TRBV7-2 to TRBJ2-7, with TRBD2 as a possible D gene (5 bases). The V end lost 1 base, the J end lost 4 bases, and 20 bases lay between the germline ends. Germline CDR1 reads SGHTA; CDR2 reads FQGNSA. The length of the CDR3 is 17 residues. DNA for the CDR3: TGTGCCAGCAGCTTAGGCTTTCGGTCGATCCGGGGATACGAGCAGTACTTC. Translation: CASSLGFRSIRGYEQYF. Together with reference TRBV7-2 and TRBJ2-7, the CDR3 gives the full variable domain: GAGVSQSPSNKVTEKGKDVELRCDPISGHTALYWYRQSLGQGLEFLIYFQGNSAPDKSGLPSDRFSAERTGGSVSTLTIQRTQQEDSAVYLCASSLGFRSIRGYEQYFGPGTRLTVT.

This chain links TRBV5-5 with TRBJ1-3; TRBD1 might be the D (6 bases). Germline values: CDR1 SGHKS, CDR2 YYEKEE (reference sequence). Trimming left V 0 bases short and J 4 bases short, with 14 bases between. This CDR3 spans 16 amino acids. Here the CDR3 reads CASSLAVGTLGNTIYF. CDR3 DNA: TGTGCCAGCAGCTTGGCAGTTGGGACACTAGGAAACACCATATATTTT.

The chain joins TRBV5-1 to TRBJ1-5; the match to TRBD1 covers 9 bases. The CDR3 contains 14 residues. Per germline, CDR1 SGHRS and CDR2 YFSETQ. With V trimmed by 4 bases and J by 4 bases, 3 bases remained unmatched. The CDR3 loop reads CASSRQGGNQPQHF. CDR3 coding DNA: TGCGCCAGCAGCCGACAGGGGGGAAATCAGCCCCAGCATTTT.

V is TRBV5-5 and J is TRBJ1-5, with 10 bases identical to TRBD1. The germline V gene has CDR1 SGHKS and CDR2 YYEKEE (reference sequence). V gave up 7 bases and J gave up 7 bases; unmatched junction bases: 5. The CDR3 is 13 amino acids. The CDR3 region is CASQGDRGQPQHF. Here the CDR3 DNA reads TGTGCCAGCCAAGGGGACAGGGGACAGCCCCAGCATTTT.

The rearrangement joins TRBV27 to TRBJ1-1, with D possibly TRBD1 on 5 matching bases. Germline V lookup: CDR1 MNHEY, CDR2 SMNVEV (reference sequence). Trimming shortened V by 3 bases and J by 5 bases, and 13 bases separated the two germline ends. CDR3 length: 14 residues. The CDR3 spells CASSLSQGGTEAFF. CDR3 nucleotides: TGTGCCAGCAGTTTGAGTCAGGGAGGGACTGAAGCTTTCTTT.

The chain employs TRBV6-6 and TRBJ1-2; D possibly corresponds to TRBD1 (5 bases). The CDR3 loop spans 15 amino acids. Looked up from germline, CDR1 is MNHNY and CDR2 is SVGAGI (reference sequence). The V gene lost 4 bases and the J gene lost 0 bases, with 12 bases spanning the gap. The CDR3 region is CASSFLGDPNYGYTF. CDR3 DNA: TGTGCCAGCAGTTTTCTAGGGGATCCTAACTATGGCTACACCTTC.

This chain connects TRBV7-2 to TRBJ2-5, with 9 bases aligning to TRBD2. Germline V gene data show CDR1 as SGHTA and CDR2 as FQGNSA. The length of the CDR3 is 15 residues. The V segment lost 1 base and the J segment 1 base; nucleotides outside the gene matches: 1. The CDR3 here is CASSLEAGGQETQYF. The CDR3 DNA follows: TGTGCCAGCAGCTTAGAAGCGGGAGGCCAAGAGACCCAGTACTTC.

The genes are TRBV19 and TRBJ2-7, with 12 bases aligning to TRBD1. In germline, CDR1 is LNHDA, CDR2 SQIVND (reference sequence). The CDR3 totals 14 residues. V was clipped by 10 bases and J by 4 bases; unmatched bases: 8. The CDR3 DNA follows: TGTGCCAACTTAGGGGGACAGGGGGCATACGAGCAGTACTTC. This translates into CANLGGQGAYEQYF.

The genes are TRBV4-1 and TRBJ1-2; 9 bases line up with TRBD1. V lost 5 bases to trimming and J lost 2 bases; unmatched junction nucleotides: 6. The germline gives CDR1 MGHRA, CDR2 YSYEKL. The CDR3 runs to 15 residues. CDR3 nucleotide sequence: TGCGCCAGCAGCACCACAGGGGGCCCCAACTATGGCTACACCTTC. It encodes CASSTTGGPNYGYTF.

V gene TRBV7-8 combines with J gene TRBJ1-5; D gene ambiguous. The CDR3 extends over 15 amino acids. Per germline, CDR1 SGHVS and CDR2 FQNEAQ. Trimming left V 5 bases short and J 4 bases short, with 15 bases between. CDR3 nucleotides: TGTGCCAGCAGCCCACAACAGAGGACTAATCAGCCCCAGCATTTT. Its protein product is CASSPQQRTNQPQHF.

V is TRBV4-3 and J is TRBJ2-3, with TRBD2 matching over 8 bases. This CDR3 comprises 17 residues. Germline CDR1 is LGHNA and CDR2 is YSLEER. Trimming cost V 0 bases and J 3 bases; bases outside gene matches: 8. The CDR3 sequence: CASSQDSPGLVTDTQYF. CDR3 bases: TGCGCCAGCAGCCAAGATTCGCCGGGACTAGTGACAGATACGCAGTATTTT.

The chain recombines TRBV7-8 with TRBJ2-3, with 8 bases fitting TRBD2. CDR3 length: 15 residues. The germline CDR1 and CDR2 sequences are SGHVS and FQNEAQ. V trimming: 3 bases; J trimming: 6 bases; junction bases outside the gene matches: 8. The CDR3 sequence is CASSFRAGVEDTQYF. The CDR3 DNA reads TGTGCCAGCAGCTTTAGAGCGGGAGTAGAGGATACGCAGTATTTT.

The chain is built from TRBV5-1 and TRBJ2-4, with 7 bases identical to TRBD1. This CDR3 region has 14 residues. Germline values: CDR1 SGHRS, CDR2 YFSETQ. V lost 4 bases, J lost 8 bases, and 9 bases stayed unmatched. CDR3 sequence reads: CASSRQGRLDIQYF. CDR3 nucleotide sequence: TGCGCCAGCAGCCGACAGGGCAGGTTGGACATTCAGTACTTC. Full variable domain (rest looked up from reference TRBV5-1 and TRBJ2-4): KAGVTQTPRYLIKTRGQQVTLSCSPISGHRSVSWYQQTPGQGLQFLFEYFSETQRNKGNFPGRFSGRQFSNSRSEMNVSTLELGDSALYLCASSRQGRLDIQYFGAGTRLSVL.

This chain uses TRBV4-3 with TRBJ2-7; 10 bases align to TRBD1. The V segment lost 3 bases and the J segment 4 bases; nucleotides outside the gene matches: 3. This CDR3 spans 14 amino acids. The germline gives CDR1 LGHNA, CDR2 YSLEER. This chain's CDR3 is CASSQGTGDYEQYF. The CDR3 coding sequence is TGCGCCAGCAGCCAGGGGACAGGGGATTACGAGCAGTACTTC.

V and J are TRBV6-4 and TRBJ2-3, with TRBD2 identical over 8 bases. The CDR3 loop spans 15 amino acids. Germline V gives CDR1 MRHNA, CDR2 SNTAGT. The V and J ends lost 0 bases and 7 bases, in that order; junction bases with no gene match: 6. This CDR3 is CASSDSSGGAHTQYF. The DNA for the CDR3 is TGTGCCAGCAGTGACTCGTCCGGGGGGGCTCATACGCAGTATTTT.

This sequence joins TRBV5-4 and TRBJ1-6, with D possibly matching TRBD1 (5 bases). V lost 4 bases to trimming and J lost 10 bases, with 15 bases between them. The CDR3 covers 14 residues. The V gene's germline CDR1 is SGHNT and CDR2 YYREEE (reference sequence). The CDR3 loop reads CASSLGGVGSPLHF. In DNA, the CDR3 is TGTGCCAGCAGCCTGGGGGGAGTGGGATCACCCCTCCACTTT.